This T cell receptor beta chain was obtained from a study of CXCR3-negative and CXCR3-positive naive CD8 T cells. Regarding the study as a whole: Sequencing showed both naive subsets with comparably high diversity, and memory CD8+ cells much lower. CXCR3-negative and CXCR3-positive naive cells shared comparable TRBV-TRBJ usage, but memory cells did not. From TRB CDR3 properties, TCR strength was inferred; surface CD5 did not differ between naive subsets.

UMI-labeled 5' RACE TRB cDNA libraries were prepared from the cells. From the 5' RACE reads, TCRdb lists one entry per CDR3 protein and no DNA. Its table lists tens of thousands of distinct CDR3 sequences. Sorts performed in triplicate captured 300,000 or so cells each from every CD8+ T cell subset. Remarks on this clonotype: Its antigen is not identified.

The CDR3 has 17 amino acids. Germline CDR1 KGHDR, CDR2 SFDVKD. The clonotype comes from a human donor in good health. Some clones in this sample may be carry-over from other donors' samples. The J gene is TRBJ2-1, the V gene TRBV24-1; there is no DNA to check the TCRdb D call of TRBD2. Sequenced sample: memory CD8+ T cells from blood. CDR3 sequence reads: CATSDTGTLSSYNEQFF.